This is a list of T cell receptor beta chains from one sample in a study of Ad26.COV2.S vaccination and SARS-CoV-2 variants. Sequencing used immunoSEQ multiplex PCR; TCRdb keeps in-frame clones, though not all of them. The data contain about 680,000 clones, roughly nine tenths of them singletons. This specimen was peripheral blood, taken in a trial of Ad26.COV2.S vaccine versus placebo. These receptors were taken from a person between 18 and 65 years old who received the Ad26.COV2.S COVID-19 vaccine or a placebo. The conserved cysteine and the conserved F or W are not part of the CDR3 here.

length: 10
V: TRBV11-2
J: TRBJ2-5
CDR3: ASTSAGETQY

length: 14
V: TRBV11-2
J: TRBJ2-5
CDR3: ASRTGSGGSGETQY

length: 11
V: TRBV19
J: TRBJ1-5
CDR3: ASSIGDGQPQH

length: 11
V: TRBV27
J: TRBJ1-2
CDR3: ASSSGGYYGYT

length: 12
V: TRBV3-1/TRBV3-2
J: TRBJ2-3
CDR3: ASSQGLLGDTQY

length: 15
V: TRBV9
J: TRBJ2-2
CDR3: ASSAGLAGTRTGELF

length: 12
V: TRBV5-1
J: TRBJ2-7
CDR3: ASSLGQGNYEQY

length: 12
V: TRBV24-1
J: TRBJ2-1
CDR3: ATSDSISYNEQF

length: 11
V: TRBV3-1/TRBV3-2
J: TRBJ1-2
CDR3: ASSPPARDGYT

length: 11
V: TRBV19
J: TRBJ2-7
CDR3: ASSITWGYEQY

length: 13
V: TRBV5-6
J: TRBJ1-1
CDR3: ASSQSWDANTEAF

length: 11
V: TRBV5-8
J: TRBJ2-1
CDR3: ASSLSLTNEQF

length: 12
V: TRBV3-1/TRBV3-2
J: TRBJ1-2
CDR3: ASSQVNRGYGYT

length: 6
V: TRBV20-1
J: TRBJ1-5
CDR3: SARAQH

length: 11
V: TRBV12-3/TRBV12-4
J: TRBJ1-6
CDR3: ASSRDRYSPLH

length: 10
V: TRBV12-3/TRBV12-4
J: TRBJ2-5
CDR3: ASSGGLGTQY

length: 11
V: TRBV25-1
J: TRBJ1-1
CDR3: ASRLTGGTEAF

length: 9
V: TRBV2
J: TRBJ2-2
CDR3: ASSASGELF

length: 12
V: TRBV2
J: TRBJ1-1
CDR3: ASSERHLNTEAF

length: 14
V: TRBV5-4
J: TRBJ2-2
CDR3: ASSLSMGVNTGELF

length: 12
V: TRBV7-8
J: TRBJ2-2
CDR3: ASSFGVNTGELF

length: 13
V: TRBV4-3
J: TRBJ2-4
CDR3: ASSQSGTGFGIQY

length: 14
V: TRBV7-9
J: TRBJ2-2
CDR3: ASSLGLAGNTGELF

length: 13
V: TRBV5-8
J: TRBJ1-1
CDR3: ASSYRGQLNTEAF

length: 12
V: TRBV15
J: TRBJ2-7
CDR3: ATSSETGSYEQY

length: 12
V: TRBV5-1
J: TRBJ1-3
CDR3: ASSPGHDADTIY

length: 14
V: TRBV7-2
J: TRBJ2-2
CDR3: ASRERGGRNTGELF

length: 12
V: TRBV19
J: TRBJ2-7
CDR3: ASSSTGSLDEQY

length: 12
V: TRBV5-1
J: TRBJ1-2
CDR3: ASSVQETSGGYT

length: 11
V: TRBV6-2/TRBV6-3
J: TRBJ1-1
CDR3: ASSYPRGGLTF

length: 14
V: TRBV30
J: TRBJ2-2
CDR3: AWSVRWGANTGELF

length: 11
V: TRBV10-3
J: TRBJ1-2
CDR3: AISEWGNYGYT

length: 11
V: TRBV12-3/TRBV12-4
J: TRBJ1-5
CDR3: ASSWDSNQPQH

length: 13
V: TRBV10-3
J: TRBJ1-2
CDR3: AISESYESNYGYT

length: 13
V: TRBV4-1
J: TRBJ2-7
CDR3: ASSPIGQGAYEQY

length: 13
V: TRBV7-2
J: TRBJ1-1
CDR3: ASSLVEAGATEAF

length: 11
V: TRBV4-1
J: TRBJ1-3
CDR3: ASSQGSGNTIY

length: 11
V: TRBV10-1
J: TRBJ2-2
CDR3: ASRGLNTGELF

length: 13
V: TRBV6-2/TRBV6-3
J: TRBJ1-5
CDR3: ASSPVTVLNQPQH

length: 11
V: TRBV25-1
J: TRBJ1-1
CDR3: ASKRREDTEAF

length: 12
V: TRBV7-9
J: TRBJ2-2
CDR3: ASSTGQNTGELF

length: 12
V: TRBV18
J: TRBJ2-1
CDR3: ASSRTSGSHEQF

length: 15
V: TRBV7-2
J: TRBJ2-5
CDR3: ASSLVSKAGGRETQY

length: 14
V: TRBV9
J: TRBJ2-3
CDR3: ASSVGSGAVTNTQY

length: 14
V: TRBV7-2
J: TRBJ2-5
CDR3: ASSLRLGRDQETQY

length: 12
V: TRBV19
J: TRBJ2-3
CDR3: ASSMRLAQYTQY

length: 13
V: TRBV3-1/TRBV3-2
J: TRBJ2-3
CDR3: ASSQTTRPTDTQY

length: 8
V: TRBV20-1
J: TRBJ2-1
CDR3: SAVGNEQF

length: 11
V: TRBV2
J: TRBJ2-5
CDR3: ASTSGGGETQY

length: 13
V: TRBV6-5
J: TRBJ2-7
CDR3: ASSPGLAGTVEQY

length: 16
V: TRBV4-3
J: TRBJ2-2
CDR3: ASSHRAGGGSNTGELF

length: 11
V: TRBV9
J: TRBJ2-2
CDR3: ASSGENTGELF

length: 11
V: TRBV11-1
J: TRBJ1-1
CDR3: ASSLIPTTEAF

length: 13
V: TRBV6-2/TRBV6-3
J: TRBJ1-5
CDR3: ASSSTGGVYQPQH

length: 10
V: TRBV6-6
J: TRBJ1-1
CDR3: ASTRASTEAF

length: 11
V: TRBV30
J: TRBJ2-7
CDR3: AWSGTGSYEQY

length: 15
V: TRBV7-2
J: TRBJ1-3
CDR3: ASSLVGTGLSGNTIY

length: 9
V: TRBV29-1
J: TRBJ2-3
CDR3: SVELGNTQY